One sample yielded the 10 T cell receptor beta chains listed below, sequenced in a study of low-dose radiotherapy and immunotherapy resistance in tumors. Documented time point: before trial treatment. TRAV and TRBV primers primed cDNA for both TCRalpha and TCRbeta. A constant-region primer paired with the V-primer adapter amplified TCRs over about 19 PCR cycles. TCRdb re-called the reads with MiXCR, one entry per CDR3 protein. This table has some 82,000 distinct CDR3 sequences, 15% to 20% appearing once. Material: PBMCs, obtained before treatment. All receptors derive from a male donor with prostate cancer.

The sample holds many counts of this clonotype. The V gene is TRBV29-1, the J gene TRBJ1-6, with D perhaps matching TRBD1 (5 bases). Germline V gives CDR1 SQVTM, CDR2 ANQGSEA. The CDR3 consists of 13 residues. CDR3 nucleotides: TGCAGAGTTCGGGGCAGCTATAATTCACCCCTCCACTTT. It is translated as CRVRGSYNSPLHF.

This clonotype appeared many times. This sequence joins TRBV2 and TRBJ2-6, with 7 bases fitting TRBD1. J gave up 0 bases and V 6 bases, and 11 bases lay outside the gene matches. Germline V gives CDR1 SNHLY, CDR2 FYNNEI. This CDR3 is 18 amino acids long. As DNA, the CDR3 is TGTGCCAGCAGCGACAGGGTCGGATTACTCTCTGGGGCCAACGTCCTGACTTTC. Translating it yields CASSDRVGLLSGANVLTF.

This chain links TRBV19 with TRBJ1-5; 9 bases align to TRBD1. From germline, CDR1 is LNHDA and CDR2 SQIVND (reference sequence). The CDR3 has 16 residues. The trim removed 8 bases at V and 8 bases at J, leaving 16 bases unmatched. The CDR3 here is CASRGEGTGFVKPQHF. Written as DNA, the CDR3 is TGTGCCAGTCGGGGTGAGGGGACAGGGTTTGTAAAGCCCCAGCATTTT.

This clonotype was detected many times. The V and J genes are TRBV14 and TRBJ2-3; no definite D call. V was trimmed by 4 bases and J by 5 bases, leaving 7 bases between them. The CDR3 loop spans 12 amino acids. Germline lookup yields CDR1 SGHDN and CDR2 FVKESK. This CDR3 reads CASSLSVDTQYF. CDR3 coding DNA: TGTGCCAGCAGCCTAAGCGTAGATACGCAGTATTTT.

This clonotype was counted many times. The CDR3 reads CASSIDRTGNEQFF. The DNA of the CDR3 is TGTGCCAGTAGTATAGACAGAACAGGGAACGAGCAGTTCTTC. The chain uses TRBV19 and TRBJ2-1; the D gene is possibly TRBD1 (6 bases). The CDR3 contains 14 residues. Germline V CDR1 and CDR2: LNHDA, SQIVND (reference sequence). The ends were cut back, 0 bases at V and 10 bases at J, with 13 bases in the middle.

This clonotype has only a few counts. The CDR3 loop is CASSAPETQYF. CDR3 nucleotide sequence: TGTGCCAGCAGCGCACCAGAGACCCAGTACTTC. The gene calls are TRBV7-8 and TRBJ2-5, with D hard to call. V was shortened by 5 bases and J by 4 bases, with 5 bases between the two germline ends. Germline CDR1 and CDR2: SGHVS and FQNEAQ. This CDR3 contains 11 residues.

This clonotype was found many times. The gene calls are TRBV14 and TRBJ2-1; D unclear. CDR1 is SGHDN and CDR2 is FVKESK in the germline V gene. The CDR3 contains 14 residues. V was shortened by 0 bases and J by 8 bases, with 11 bases between the two germline ends. The CDR3 sequence is CASSQDWVGDEQFF. CDR3 coding DNA: TGTGCCAGCAGCCAAGACTGGGTTGGGGATGAGCAGTTCTTC.

On this clonotype: A far larger clone is one base from this, pointing to a likely read error. The chain joins TRBV27 to TRBJ2-7; perhaps TRBD2 as D (6 bases). Germline V gives CDR1 MNHEY, CDR2 SMNVEV (reference sequence). The CDR3 contains 15 residues. CDR3 amino acids: CATSQGRRGSYEQHF. The DNA of the CDR3 is TGTGCCACCAGCCAGGGTCGGCGGGGATCCTACGAGCAGCACTTC.

This CDR3 is CASSWTEQETQYF. CDR3 in DNA: TGTGCCAGCTCCTGGACAGAGCAAGAGACCCAGTACTTC. The gene calls are TRBV6-2 or TRBV6-3 and TRBJ2-5; tentatively, D is TRBD1 (6 bases). Germline V gene lookup returns CDR1 MNHEY and CDR2 SVGEGT. The CDR3 runs to 13 residues. The V end lost 8 bases, the J end lost 2 bases, and 12 bases lay between the germline ends.

In this sample, this clonotype turned up many times. V is TRBV28 and J is TRBJ2-3; D not resolved. CDR1 and CDR2 (germline): MDHEN, SYDVKM. V lost 1 base and J 2 bases, leaving 10 bases between the germline ends. There are 15 residues in the CDR3. The CDR3 sequence is CASSLSLDNTDTQYF. In DNA form, the CDR3 reads TGTGCCAGCAGTTTATCATTAGACAACACAGATACGCAGTATTTT. Full variable domain (missing parts from reference TRBV28 and TRBJ2-3): DVKVTQSSRYLVKRTGEKVFLECVQDMDHENMFWYRQDPGLGLRLIYFSYDVKMKEKGDIPEGYSVSREKKERFSLILESASTNQTSMYLCASSLSLDNTDTQYFGPGTRLTVL.